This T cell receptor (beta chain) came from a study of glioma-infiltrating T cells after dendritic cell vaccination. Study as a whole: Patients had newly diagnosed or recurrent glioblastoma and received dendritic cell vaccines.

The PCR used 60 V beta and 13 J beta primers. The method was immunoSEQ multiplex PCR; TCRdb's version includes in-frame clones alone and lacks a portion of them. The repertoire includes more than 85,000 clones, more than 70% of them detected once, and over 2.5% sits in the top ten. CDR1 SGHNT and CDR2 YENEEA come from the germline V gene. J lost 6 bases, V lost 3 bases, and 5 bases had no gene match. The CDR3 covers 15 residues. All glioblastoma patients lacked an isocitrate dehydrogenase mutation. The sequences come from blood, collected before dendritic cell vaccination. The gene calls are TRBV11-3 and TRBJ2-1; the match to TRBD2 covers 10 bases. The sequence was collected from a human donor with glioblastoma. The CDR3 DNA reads TGTGCCAGCAGCTTGGGGACTAGCGTTGTCAATGAGCAGTTCTTC. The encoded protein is CASSLGTSVVNEQFF.